This is a list of T cell receptor beta chains from one sample in a study of blood T cell repertoires in COVID-19. Produced via immunoSEQ multiplex PCR; TCRdb's table is partial and in-frame only. In the table there are around 270,000 clones, 80% to 90% of which are singletons. Specimen: peripheral blood. These TCRs come from a man in his thirties or forties with acute or convalescent COVID-19. CDR3s include the opening cysteine and the closing phenylalanine or tryptophan. D genes are given only for firm matches. Expanded clones get a size class; other rows say once, few or many, or leave the size out.

d_call,cdr3_length,clone_size,v_call,j_call,cdr3_aa,cdr3_nt
TRBD2,15,NA,TRBV6-5,TRBJ2-3,CASSRTSGRSGTQYF,TGTGCCAGCAGCAGGACTAGCGGGAGATCGGGTACGCAGTATTTT
NA,14,once,TRBV6-5,TRBJ1-3,CASVTQGTGNTIYF,TGTGCCAGCGTCACCCAGGGTACGGGAAACACCATATATTTT
NA,15,NA,TRBV18,TRBJ1-4,CASSPGTDAGEKLFF,TGTGCCAGCTCACCAGGCACGGACGCGGGGGAAAAACTGTTTTTT
NA,13,NA,TRBV9,TRBJ1-2,CASSVVTDYGYTF,TGTGCCAGCAGCGTAGTCACAGACTATGGCTACACCTTC
TRBD1,16,once,TRBV7-6,TRBJ1-5,CASSLHRDRGAQPQHF,TGTGCCAGCAGCTTACACCGGGACAGGGGTGCTCAGCCCCAGCATTTT
TRBD1,16,once,TRBV9,TRBJ1-4,CASSVVSAGGDEKLFF,TGTGCCAGCAGCGTAGTGTCGGCAGGGGGAGATGAAAAACTGTTTTTT
NA,16,once,TRBV10-1,TRBJ1-3,CASSESAFLLGNTIYF,TGCGCCAGCAGTGAGTCAGCCTTTCTCTTGGGAAACACCATATATTTT
NA,11,NA,TRBV14,TRBJ2-1,CASSRRGEQFF,TGTGCCAGCAGCCGTCGGGGTGAGCAGTTCTTC
NA,15,NA,TRBV19,TRBJ2-7,CASTDRAGGTYEQYF,TGTGCCAGTACCGACCGGGCAGGGGGGACCTACGAGCAGTACTTC
TRBD2,17,NA,TRBV4-1,TRBJ2-3,CASSQMPSGREWDTQYF,TGCGCCAGCAGCCAAATGCCTAGCGGGAGGGAATGGGATACGCAGTATTTT
TRBD2,14,NA,TRBV9,TRBJ2-4,CASSVAGLADDLHF,TGTGCCAGCAGCGTAGCTGGACTAGCGGACGATTTGCACTTC
TRBD1,14,NA,TRBV3-1/TRBV3-2,TRBJ1-5,CASSQTRGNQPQHF,TGTGCCAGCAGCCAAACCAGGGGGAATCAGCCCCAGCATTTT
TRBD1,15,NA,TRBV6-5,TRBJ1-5,CASSPGGRSNQPQHF,TGTGCCAGCAGCCCAGGGGGCAGAAGCAATCAGCCCCAGCATTTT
TRBD2,15,NA,TRBV10-3,TRBJ2-3,CAISEGTISTDTQYF,TGTGCCATCAGTGAGGGGACTATATCCACAGATACGCAGTATTTT
NA,14,NA,TRBV28,TRBJ1-3,CASSFPGAGNTIYF,TGTGCCAGCAGTTTCCCCGGGGCTGGAAACACCATATATTTT
NA,14,NA,TRBV6-5,TRBJ1-2,CASSYSPRNYGYTF,TGTGCCAGCAGTTACTCGCCCAGGAACTATGGCTACACCTTC
NA,14,NA,TRBV7-7,TRBJ2-3,CASSPTASSDTQYF,TGTGCTAGCAGCCCAACCGCTAGCTCAGATACGCAGTATTTT
TRBD1,17,NA,TRBV11-3,TRBJ2-2,CASSLEITGGKTGELFF,TGTGCCAGCAGCTTAGAGATCACAGGGGGCAAGACCGGGGAGCTGTTTTTT
NA,14,few,TRBV27,TRBJ1-2,CASKKGRRAEGYTF,TGTGCCAGCAAAAAAGGGCGCAGGGCGGAAGGCTACACCTTC
TRBD1,12,NA,TRBV6-2/TRBV6-3,TRBJ1-2,CASSSGQFSYTF,TGTGCCAGCAGCTCGGGACAGTTCTCCTACACCTTC